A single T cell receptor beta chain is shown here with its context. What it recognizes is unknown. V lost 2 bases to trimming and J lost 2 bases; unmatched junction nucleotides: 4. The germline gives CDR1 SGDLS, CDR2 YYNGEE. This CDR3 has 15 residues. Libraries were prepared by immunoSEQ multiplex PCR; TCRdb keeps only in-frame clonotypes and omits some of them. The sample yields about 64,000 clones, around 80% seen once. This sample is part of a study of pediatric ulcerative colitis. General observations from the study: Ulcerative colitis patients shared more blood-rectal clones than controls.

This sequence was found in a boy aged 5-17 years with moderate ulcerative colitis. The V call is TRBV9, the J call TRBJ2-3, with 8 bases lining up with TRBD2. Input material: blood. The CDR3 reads CASSVTSGHTDTQYF. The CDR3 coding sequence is TGTGCCAGCAGCGTCACTAGCGGACACACAGATACGCAGTATTTT.